The rows below give T cell receptor beta chains drawn from one sample of a study of blood T cell repertoires in COVID-19. Generated by immunoSEQ multiplex PCR, the TCRdb table keeps only in-frame clones and is missing some. The sample shows some 130,000 clones, around 82% of them seen only once. The sequenced sample was peripheral blood. The source of these receptors is a human donor in a cohort sampled during active COVID-19. Both conserved end residues are part of each CDR3. Each record gives: D gene, V gene, clone size, J gene, CDR3 protein, CDR3 DNA. D genes are given only for firm matches. The size entry is marked missing in some rows and otherwise reads once, few, many or a size class.

>TRBD1|TRBV5-4|.|TRBJ2-5
CASSTRTGEETQYF
TGTGCCAGCAGCACCCGGACAGGGGAAGAGACCCAGTACTTC
>TRBD1|TRBV15|.|TRBJ2-5
CATSRTRGRETQYF
TGTGCCACCAGCAGGACCAGGGGGCGAGAGACCCAGTACTTC
>TRBD2|TRBV3-1/TRBV3-2|.|TRBJ2-5
CASSQSPGGETQYF
TGTGCCAGCAGCCAATCCCCGGGAGGAGAGACCCAGTACTTC
>.|TRBV18|.|TRBJ1-1
CASSPGAIVNTEAFF
TGTGCCAGCTCACCAGGGGCGATCGTGAACACTGAAGCTTTCTTT
>TRBD2|TRBV5-6|few|TRBJ2-1
CASSLTSGYNEQFF
TGTGCCAGCAGCTTAACTAGCGGGTACAATGAGCAGTTCTTC
>TRBD1|TRBV5-1|once|TRBJ2-1
CASSLADGTGTTEQFF
TGCGCCAGCAGCTTGGCAGACGGGACAGGGACCACTGAGCAGTTCTTC
>.|TRBV5-5|.|TRBJ2-5
CASSQGTGGETQYF
TGTGCCAGCAGCCAGGGAACAGGAGGGGAGACCCAGTACTTC
>TRBD2|TRBV27|once|TRBJ2-1
CASTPLGREDYNEQFF
TGTGCCAGCACCCCTTTGGGGCGGGAGGACTACAATGAGCAGTTCTTC
>TRBD2|TRBV6-1|.|TRBJ2-3
CASSVRERGNTDTQYF
TGTGCCAGCAGTGTCCGGGAGCGGGGGAACACAGATACGCAGTATTTT
>TRBD1|TRBV15|.|TRBJ2-7
CATSRGTGIVYEQYF
TGTGCCACCAGCAGAGGGACAGGTATCGTCTACGAGCAGTACTTC
>TRBD1|TRBV29-1|.|TRBJ1-2
CSVAQGVSGYTF
TGCAGCGTAGCTCAGGGGGTCTCTGGCTACACCTTC
>TRBD2|TRBV7-2|.|TRBJ2-2
CASSLRTSNTGELFF
TGTGCCAGCAGCTTAAGGACTAGTAACACCGGGGAGCTGTTTTTT
>TRBD1|TRBV18|.|TRBJ1-5
CASSLSGGNQPQHF
TGTGCCAGCTCCCTCTCAGGGGGGAATCAGCCCCAGCATTTT
>TRBD1|TRBV24-1|.|TRBJ2-1
CATSVTAPGQGFNEQFF
TGTGCCACCAGTGTAACGGCCCCGGGACAGGGATTTAATGAGCAGTTCTTC
>.|TRBV9|.|TRBJ1-1
CASSAQVDTEAFF
TGTGCCAGCAGCGCGCAGGTGGACACTGAAGCTTTCTTT
>TRBD1|TRBV18|.|TRBJ1-2
CASSPLTGGNYGYTF
TGTGCCAGCTCACCACTAACAGGGGGAAACTATGGCTACACCTTC
>TRBD2|TRBV6-6|once|TRBJ2-7
CASSSGTTYEQYF
TGTGCCAGCAGCTCCGGGACTACGTACGAGCAGTACTTC
>.|TRBV7-6|.|TRBJ1-5
CASSSLGGGNQPQHF
TGTGCCAGCAGCTCACTTGGAGGCGGCAATCAGCCCCAGCATTTT
>.|TRBV5-1|.|TRBJ2-1
CASSLMDNSYNEQFF
TGCGCCAGCAGCTTGATGGACAACTCCTACAATGAGCAGTTCTTC
>.|TRBV29-1|.|TRBJ2-2
CVGSLAFDTGELFF
TGCGTCGGGTCCCTAGCGTTTGACACCGGGGAGCTGTTTTTT
>TRBD2|TRBV5-4|.|TRBJ2-1
CASSNSGNSYNEQFF
TGTGCCAGCAGCAATAGCGGGAACTCCTACAATGAGCAGTTCTTC
>.|TRBV7-2|.|TRBJ2-3
CASSLGGLSTDTQYF
TGTGCCAGCAGCTTAGGAGGACTAAGCACAGATACGCAGTATTTT
>.|TRBV27|.|TRBJ2-2
CASRTEYTGELFF
TGTGCCAGCAGGACAGAATACACCGGGGAGCTGTTTTTT
>TRBD2|TRBV6-5|.|TRBJ2-1
CASRRGTGGEQFF
TGTGCCAGCCGTCGCGGGACGGGAGGTGAGCAGTTCTTC
>TRBD1|TRBV3-1/TRBV3-2|.|TRBJ2-1
CASSPQGGVNEQFF
TGTGCCAGCAGCCCACAAGGGGGCGTAAATGAGCAGTTCTTC
>TRBD2|TRBV5-1|.|TRBJ2-3
CASRTSGGVDTQYF
TGCGCCAGCAGAACTAGCGGGGGGGTAGATACGCAGTATTTT
>TRBD1|TRBV19|.|TRBJ1-1
CASREGQFTEAFF
TGTGCCAGTAGGGAGGGACAGTTCACTGAAGCTTTCTTT
>TRBD1|TRBV11-3|.|TRBJ1-4
CASSSPRDSLNEKLFF
TGTGCCAGCAGCTCTCCCCGGGACAGCCTCAATGAAAAACTGTTTTTT
>TRBD2|TRBV3-1/TRBV3-2|.|TRBJ2-3
CASSPRSLQASGYTDTQYF
TGTGCCAGCAGCCCACGTTCCCTACAGGCTAGCGGCTACACAGATACGCAGTATTTT
>TRBD2|TRBV3-1/TRBV3-2|.|TRBJ2-1
CASSQGGLAGWYNEQFF
TGTGCCAGCAGCCAAGGCGGACTAGCGGGGTGGTACAATGAGCAGTTCTTC
>TRBD1|TRBV15|.|TRBJ2-3
CATSRERQGPTDTQYF
TGTGCCACCAGCAGAGAGCGACAGGGGCCCACAGATACGCAGTATTTT
>.|TRBV19|.|TRBJ2-1
CASSFTSYNEQFF
TGTGCCAGTAGTTTCACATCCTACAATGAGCAGTTCTTC
>TRBD1|TRBV25-1|.|TRBJ1-1
CASSESRGHTEAFF
TGTGCCAGCAGTGAATCCAGGGGGCACACTGAAGCTTTCTTT
>.|TRBV7-2|.|TRBJ1-5
CASSLDRDWGQPQHF
TGTGCCAGCAGCTTAGACAGGGATTGGGGTCAGCCCCAGCATTTT
>.|TRBV6-2/TRBV6-3|.|TRBJ2-5
CASSQPRDSPETQYF
TGTGCCAGCAGTCAACCCCGGGACTCCCCGGAGACCCAGTACTTC
>.|TRBV7-2|.|TRBJ1-4
CASSPSLRTEKLFF
TGTGCCAGCAGCCCCTCCTTGCGCACGGAAAAACTGTTTTTT
>TRBD2|TRBV11-2|.|TRBJ2-1
CASSLLAGVGEQFF
TGTGCCAGCAGCTTACTAGCGGGAGTCGGTGAGCAGTTCTTC
>TRBD2|TRBV2|.|TRBJ2-3
CASRLASREDTQYF
TGTGCCAGCCGACTAGCGAGTCGTGAAGATACGCAGTATTTT
>.|TRBV25-1|.|TRBJ1-3
CASSVAVPGNTIYF
TGTGCCAGCAGTGTGGCGGTCCCTGGAAACACCATATATTTT
>.|TRBV7-9|.|TRBJ1-2
CASSPRNREMSGYTF
TGTGCCAGCAGCCCCCGGAACAGGGAGATGAGCGGCTACACCTTC
>.|TRBV7-6|.|TRBJ2-3
CASTLTGVRTDTQYF
TGTGCCAGCACCCTCACGGGGGTCCGAACAGATACGCAGTATTTT
>TRBD1|TRBV5-5|.|TRBJ1-2
CASSAQGSHGYTF
TGTGCCAGCAGCGCACAGGGGTCCCATGGCTACACCTTC
>TRBD2|TRBV5-4|.|TRBJ2-1
CASSSGTSYEQFF
TGTGCCAGCAGCTCGGGGACTAGCTATGAGCAGTTCTTC
>.|TRBV9|.|TRBJ1-4
CASSVGQATNEKLFF
TGTGCCAGCAGCGTAGGACAGGCGACTAATGAAAAACTGTTTTTT